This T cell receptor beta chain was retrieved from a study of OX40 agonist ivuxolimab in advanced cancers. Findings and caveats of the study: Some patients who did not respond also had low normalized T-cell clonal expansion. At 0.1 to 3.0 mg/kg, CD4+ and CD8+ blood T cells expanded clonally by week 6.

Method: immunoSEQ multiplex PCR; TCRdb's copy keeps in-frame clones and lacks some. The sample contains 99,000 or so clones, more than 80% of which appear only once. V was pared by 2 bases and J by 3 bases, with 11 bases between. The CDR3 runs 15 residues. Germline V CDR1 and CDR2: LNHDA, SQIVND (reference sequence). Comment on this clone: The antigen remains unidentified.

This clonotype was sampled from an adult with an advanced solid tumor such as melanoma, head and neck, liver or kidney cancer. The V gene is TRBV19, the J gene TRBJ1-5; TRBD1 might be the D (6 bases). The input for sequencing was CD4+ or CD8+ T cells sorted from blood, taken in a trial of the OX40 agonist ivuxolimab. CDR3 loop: CASSINRDYNQPQHF. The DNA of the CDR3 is TGTGCCAGTAGTATAAACAGGGATTACAATCAGCCCCAGCATTTT.